The 8 T cell receptor beta chains given below trace back to one sample, sequenced in a study of T cell responses to AZD1222 COVID-19 vaccine. The assay was immunoSEQ multiplex PCR, and TCRdb's table has in-frame clones only and misses some. The table includes roughly 140,000 clones, around 89% detected once. Source: peripheral blood, taken on day 0 of AZD1222 vaccination. The source of these receptors is an adult in good health.

This clone was counted once. The rearrangement joins TRBV23-1 to TRBJ2-1; no clear D gene. TRBV23-1 is assigned to the ORF class and has an uncertain function. Trimming took off 0 bases at V and 3 bases at J, with 3 bases between the two ends. This CDR3 region has 13 residues. CDR3 DNA: TGCGCCAGCAGTCAATCGAACTACAATGAGCAGTTCTTC. Translation gives CASSQSNYNEQFF.

The gene calls are TRBV5-1 and TRBJ1-2; D unclear. V was shortened by 1 base and J by 2 bases, with 9 bases between the two germline ends. This CDR3 is 14 amino acids long. The germline gives CDR1 SGHRS, CDR2 YFSETQ. The CDR3: CASSLSGGNYGYTF. In DNA form, the CDR3 reads TGCGCCAGCAGCTTGTCGGGCGGAAACTATGGCTACACCTTC.

V is TRBV30 and J is TRBJ1-5; TRBD1 matches at 8 bases. The CDR3 loop spans 13 amino acids. The germline V gene encodes CDR1 GTSNPN and CDR2 SVGIG (reference sequence). Trimming cost V 2 bases and J 7 bases; bases outside gene matches: 4. The CDR3 bases are TGTGCCTGGAGTTACAGGGGGGGACAGCCCCAGCATTTT. It translates to CAWSYRGGQPQHF.

The V call is TRBV9, the J call TRBJ1-4; no firm D call. This CDR3 has 16 residues. Germline V gene data show CDR1 as SGDLS and CDR2 as YYNGEE. V gave up 4 bases and J gave up 2 bases, with 15 bases separating them. In DNA, the CDR3 is TGTGCCAGCAGCCCCAGACGGTCTCTGACTAATGAAAAACTGTTTTTT. This sequence encodes CASSPRRSLTNEKLFF.

This chain uses TRBV7-2 with TRBJ1-2; no firm D call. Germline V gene data show CDR1 as SGHTA and CDR2 as FQGNSA. The CDR3 is 12 residues long. Trimming removed 2 bases from V and 8 bases from J, with 9 bases in between. This CDR3 reads CASSLNVGGYTF. In DNA form, the CDR3 reads TGTGCCAGCAGCTTAAACGTCGGGGGCTACACCTTC. The full variable domain, completed using reference TRBV7-2 and TRBJ1-2, is GAGVSQSPSNKVTEKGKDVELRCDPISGHTALYWYRQSLGQGLEFLIYFQGNSAPDKSGLPSDRFSAERTGGSVSTLTIQRTQQEDSAVYLCASSLNVGGYTFGSGTRLTVV.

The chain uses TRBV19 and TRBJ2-1; no clear D. Deletions cut 3 bases from V and 0 bases from J, with 9 bases between. The CDR3 loop spans 15 amino acids. CDR1 is LNHDA and CDR2 is SQIVND in the germline V gene (reference sequence). CDR3 loop: CASSIGGLSYNEQFF. The DNA for the CDR3 is TGTGCCAGTAGTATCGGCGGTCTCTCCTACAATGAGCAGTTCTTC. The complete variable domain, with remaining parts taken from reference TRBV19 and TRBJ2-1, reads DGGITQSPKYLFRKEGQNVTLSCEQNLNHDAMYWYRQDPGQGLRLIYYSQIVNDFQKGDIAEGYSVSREKKESFPLTVTSAQKNPTAFYLCASSIGGLSYNEQFFGPGTRLTVL.

The rearrangement joins TRBV2 to TRBJ1-3; tentatively, D is TRBD1 (5 bases). The CDR3 spans 12 residues. V lost 8 bases, J lost 3 bases, and 8 bases lay in between. Germline V lookup: CDR1 SNHLY, CDR2 FYNNEI. As DNA, the CDR3 is TGTGCCAGCCGGGGGGATGGAAACACCATATATTTT. Residues: CASRGDGNTIYF.

The chain combines TRBV24-1 with TRBJ1-1; D is ambiguous. This CDR3 spans 13 amino acids. Germline V gene data show CDR1 as KGHDR and CDR2 as SFDVKD. The germline V and J ends were trimmed by 3 bases and 0 bases, with 4 bases remaining between them. The CDR3 is CATSDRLNTEAFF. The CDR3 nucleotides read TGTGCCACCAGTGATCGGTTGAACACTGAAGCTTTCTTT.